One sample yielded the 8 T cell receptor beta chains listed below, sequenced in a study of Ad26.COV2.S vaccination and SARS-CoV-2 variants (TCRdb year 2021). Library generation was performed with the immunoSEQ multiplex PCR assay. TCRdb retrieved this table from immuneACCESS and kept in-frame rearrangements only. Not all clones are present; in checked studies, unresolved V genes account for under half, and no reason is known for the remainder. This sample gives over 250,000 clones in total; more than 75% of them show up just once. The ten top clones hold 2.5% to 3.5% of the sample. According to the study, the label for this sample's treatment or condition signals: roughly 20 received Ad26.COV2.S at low or high dose, single or two shots; about 5 received placebo; per-sample allocation not given. For vaccine and placebo recipients, repertoires were sequenced using samples collected on day 63 after the first injection.

Source: peripheral blood, taken in a trial of Ad26.COV2.S vaccine versus placebo. These receptors were taken from a person between 18 and 60 years old who received the Ad26.COV2.S COVID-19 vaccine or a placebo.

The chain couples TRBV12-3 or TRBV12-4 to TRBJ1-2; D is unresolved. This CDR3 is 13 amino acids long. Trimming pared 0 bases from V and 8 bases from J, leaving 10 bases between. The CDR3 is CASSLALNWGYTF. Written as DNA, the CDR3 is TGTGCCAGCAGTTTAGCGCTAAACTGGGGCTACACCTTC.

A few counts support this clone. This chain joins TRBV25-1 and TRBJ1-4, with D possibly matching TRBD1 (6 bases). CDR1 is MGHDK and CDR2 is SYGVNS in the germline V gene. This CDR3 has 13 amino acids. V was trimmed by 6 bases and J by 8 bases, leaving 13 bases between them. The CDR3 is CASRRGNGEKLFF. DNA for the CDR3: TGTGCCAGCAGGAGGGGGAATGGCGAAAAACTGTTTTTT.

This clone was picked up a small number of times. The chain recombines TRBV2 with TRBJ2-2; TRBD2 matches at 12 bases. The germline V gene encodes CDR1 SNHLY and CDR2 FYNNEI. V shed 8 bases and J 5 bases; nucleotides not matched to a gene: 3. The CDR3 is 14 amino acids. The CDR3 sequence is CASQLAGGTGELFF. The DNA for the CDR3 is TGTGCCAGCCAACTAGCGGGAGGAACCGGGGAGCTGTTTTTT. The complete variable domain, with remaining parts taken from reference TRBV2 and TRBJ2-2, reads EPEVTQTPSHQVTQMGQEVILRCVPISNHLYFYWYRQILGQKVEFLVSFYNNEISEKSEIFDDQFSVERPDGSNFTLKIRSTKLEDSAMYFCASQLAGGTGELFFGEGSRLTVL.

This chain connects TRBV5-4 to TRBJ2-7; D gene uncertain. Germline CDR1 is SGHNT and CDR2 is YYREEE (reference sequence). The CDR3 runs 15 residues. V lost 2 bases and J 4 bases, leaving 16 bases between the germline ends. CDR3 amino acids: CASSLGRSPQYEQYF. CDR3 nucleotide sequence: TGTGCCAGCAGCTTAGGCCGGAGTCCCCAATACGAGCAGTACTTC.

The chain recombines TRBV3-1 (or the pseudogene TRBV3-2) with TRBJ1-2, with D tentatively TRBD1 (6 bases). CDR3 size: 12 residues. Trimming stripped 4 bases from V and 7 bases from J, with 10 bases between. Germline V lookup: CDR1 LGHDT, CDR2 YNNKEL (reference sequence). The CDR3 is CASSPTGFGYTF. In DNA, the CDR3 is TGTGCCAGCAGCCCTACAGGGTTTGGCTACACCTTC.

This clone was seen only a few times. The chain has TRBV7-3 and TRBJ2-3, with 7 positions matching TRBD1. CDR3 length: 16 residues. CDR1 and CDR2 (germline): SGHTA, FQGTGA. Trimming at V came to 1 base and at J to 0 bases, leaving 4 bases not matched to a gene. The CDR3 DNA follows: TGTGCCAGCAGCTTAAGAGGGGGCTCTAGCACAGATACGCAGTATTTT. As protein: CASSLRGGSSTDTQYF.

V usage is TRBV18 and J usage is TRBJ1-2; possibly TRBD1 for D (5 bases). The V gene lost 0 bases and the J gene lost 10 bases, with 15 bases spanning the gap. The CDR3 runs to 14 residues. CDR1 and CDR2 from the germline V gene are KGHSH and LQKENI. The CDR3 reads CASSPPGGVEFYTF. Here the CDR3 DNA reads TGTGCCAGCTCACCACCCGGAGGGGTGGAGTTCTACACCTTC.

The gene calls are TRBV7-8 and TRBJ2-1, with no clear D. Germline assignment: CDR1 SGHVS and CDR2 FQNEAQ. The CDR3 totals 17 residues. V was shortened by 6 bases and J by 4 bases, with 22 bases between the two germline ends. CDR3 residues: CASSYRFRWKTYNEQFF. CDR3 nucleotide sequence: TGTGCCAGCAGTTACCGTTTCAGGTGGAAGACTTACAATGAGCAGTTCTTC.